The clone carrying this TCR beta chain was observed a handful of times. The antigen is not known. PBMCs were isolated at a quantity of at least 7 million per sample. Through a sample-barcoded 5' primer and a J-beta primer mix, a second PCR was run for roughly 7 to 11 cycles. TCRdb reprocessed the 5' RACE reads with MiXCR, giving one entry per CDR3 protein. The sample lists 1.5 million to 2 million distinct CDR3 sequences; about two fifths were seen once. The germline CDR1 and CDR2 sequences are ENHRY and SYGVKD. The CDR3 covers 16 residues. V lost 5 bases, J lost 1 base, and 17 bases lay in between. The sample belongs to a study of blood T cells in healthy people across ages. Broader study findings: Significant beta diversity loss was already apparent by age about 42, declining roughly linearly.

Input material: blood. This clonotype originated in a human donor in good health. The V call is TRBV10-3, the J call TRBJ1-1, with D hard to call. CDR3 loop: CAISLNSHTSNTEAFF. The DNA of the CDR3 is TGTGCCATCAGTTTAAACAGCCACACATCGAACACTGAAGCTTTCTTT.